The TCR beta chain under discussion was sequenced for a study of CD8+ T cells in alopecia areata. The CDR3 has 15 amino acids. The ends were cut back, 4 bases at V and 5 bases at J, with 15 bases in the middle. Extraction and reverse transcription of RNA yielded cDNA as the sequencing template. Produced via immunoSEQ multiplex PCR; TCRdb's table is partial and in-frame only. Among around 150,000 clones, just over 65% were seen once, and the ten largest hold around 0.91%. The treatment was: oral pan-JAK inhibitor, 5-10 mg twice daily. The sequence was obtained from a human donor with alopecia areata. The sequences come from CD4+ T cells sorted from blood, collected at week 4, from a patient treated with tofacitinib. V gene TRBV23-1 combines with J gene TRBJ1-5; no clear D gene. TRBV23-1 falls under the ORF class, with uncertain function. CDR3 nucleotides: TGCGCCAGCAGTCGCCGACCCGGAGAGCATCAGCCCCAGCATTTT. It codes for CASSRRPGEHQPQHF.